Below, 7 T cell receptor beta chains from the same sample are listed, as sequenced in a study of T cell repertoires in cytomegalovirus infection. TCRdb itself ran the reads through MiXCR, one entry per CDR3 protein. The data contain 200,000 to 250,000 distinct CDR3 sequences, roughly 20% of them singletons. Sequenced: CD8+ T cells from PBMCs. These receptors came from a human donor in good health (CMV status not recorded). Some clones in this sample may be carry-over from other donors' samples.

This clonotype was recorded at least ten times. V usage is TRBV12-3 or TRBV12-4 and J usage is TRBJ2-1; maybe TRBD1 (5 bases). This CDR3 region has 13 residues. With 3 bases removed from V and 4 bases from J, the gap between germline ends came to 7 bases. The CDR3 nucleotides read TGTGCCAGCAGTTTCCAGGGATACAATGAGCAGTTCTTC. As protein: CASSFQGYNEQFF.

This chain uses TRBV12-3 or TRBV12-4 with TRBJ2-5; D is undetermined. V was clipped by 3 bases and J by 5 bases, with 13 bases between them. This CDR3 is 14 amino acids long. This CDR3 is CASSFQYTTETQYF. CDR3 nucleotides: TGTGCCAGCAGTTTTCAGTACACCACGGAGACCCAGTACTTC.

This sequence joins TRBV6-2 or TRBV6-3 and TRBJ2-1; 10 nucleotides align to TRBD1. Trimming at V came to 6 bases and at J to 1 base, leaving 9 bases not matched to a gene. The CDR3 runs to 17 residues. The germline V gene encodes CDR1 MNHEY and CDR2 SVGEGT. This chain's CDR3 is CASRPLRQGASYNEQFF. CDR3 nucleotides: TGTGCCAGCAGACCTCTACGACAGGGGGCGTCCTACAATGAGCAGTTCTTC.

This clonotype has at least ten counts. This chain links TRBV7-6 with TRBJ2-3; 8 bases align to TRBD2. Losses at the gene ends were 5 bases for V and 3 bases for J; bases not matched to a gene: 7. The germline V gene has CDR1 SGHVS and CDR2 FNYEAQ. This CDR3 has 15 residues. The chain's CDR3 is CASSPRGAWTDTQYF. The CDR3, as DNA: TGTGCCAGCAGCCCGCGGGGGGCATGGACAGATACGCAGTATTTT. Full variable domain (remainder filled in from reference TRBV7-6 and TRBJ2-3): GAGVSQSPRYKVTKRGQDVALRCDPISGHVSLYWYRQALGQGPEFLTYFNYEAQQDKSGLPNDRFSAERPEGSISTLTIQRTEQRDSAMYRCASSPRGAWTDTQYFGPGTRLTVL.

This chain uses TRBV2 with TRBJ2-1; 8 bases fit TRBD1. J lost 6 bases, V lost 3 bases, and 10 bases had no gene match. The CDR3 contains 16 residues. Per the germline V gene, CDR1 is SNHLY and CDR2 is FYNNEI. CDR3 sequence (DNA): TGTGCCAGCAGTGAGGACAGGGTCAAATACCCCAATGAGCAGTTCTTC. It specifies CASSEDRVKYPNEQFF.

The genes are TRBV27 and TRBJ1-1; 7 bases align to TRBD1. Trimming at V came to 5 bases and at J to 0 bases, leaving 6 bases not matched to a gene. Per the germline V gene, CDR1 is MNHEY and CDR2 is SMNVEV (reference sequence). The CDR3 spans 15 residues. DNA for the CDR3: TGTGCCAGCAGTCCCCGACAGGGAATGAACACTGAAGCTTTCTTT. This gives the protein CASSPRQGMNTEAFF.

The chain uses TRBV29-1 and TRBJ2-7; D possibly corresponds to TRBD1 (6 bases). With 8 bases removed from V and 0 bases from J, the gap between germline ends came to 14 bases. Germline V lookup: CDR1 SQVTM, CDR2 ANQGSEA. The CDR3 is 13 residues long. CDR3 coding DNA: TGCAGCATCGGACCGGACAGCTCCTACGAGCAGTACTTC. This translates into CSIGPDSSYEQYF.